Presented here are 28 T cell receptor beta chains from one specimen sequenced in a study of blood T cell repertoires in COVID-19. Data came from immunoSEQ multiplex PCR; TCRdb stores just in-frame clones and leaves some out. The table includes fewer than 40,000 clones, roughly 85% detected once. The sequenced sample consisted of peripheral blood. The source is a human donor in a cohort sampled during active COVID-19.

DNA for the CDR3: TGTGCCAGCAGCCAAGATAATAGACAGCCTAACTATGGCTACACCTTC. It specifies CASSQDNRQPNYGYTF. The V call is TRBV3-1 (or the pseudogene TRBV3-2), the J call TRBJ1-2, with D tentatively TRBD1 (5 bases). CDR1 and CDR2 from the germline V gene are LGHDT and YNNKEL (reference sequence). With 0 bases removed from V and 0 bases from J, the gap between germline ends came to 11 bases. The CDR3 is 16 amino acids.

This clone appeared a few times. The chain couples TRBV28 to TRBJ2-5, with 8 nucleotides matching TRBD2. V dropped 8 bases and J dropped 7; count of bases not matched to a gene: 12. The length of the CDR3 is 14 residues. CDR1 MDHEN and CDR2 SYDVKM come from the germline V gene. The CDR3: CASLARGGQGTQYF. The CDR3, as DNA: TGTGCCAGCCTCGCCCGGGGGGGCCAGGGGACCCAGTACTTC.

This rearrangement joins TRBV19 to TRBJ2-1, with 9 nucleotides matching TRBD2. The CDR3 has 16 residues. Germline CDR1 reads LNHDA; CDR2 reads SQIVND (reference sequence). J lost 7 bases, V lost 6 bases, and 13 bases had no gene match. CDR3 nucleotides: TGTGCCAGTAGCCCTTGGGGCGGGGGGGCTAAAAATGAGCAGTTCTTC. It specifies CASSPWGGGAKNEQFF.

The chain joins TRBV7-9 to TRBJ1-2, with 9 bases fitting TRBD1. CDR3 length equals 14 residues. J was trimmed by 5 bases and V by 1 base; bases with no gene match: 2. CDR1 and CDR2 from the germline V gene are SEHNR and FQNEAQ (reference sequence). CDR3: CASSLGQGGYGYTF. DNA of the CDR3: TGTGCCAGCAGCTTAGGACAGGGGGGATATGGCTACACCTTC.

V gene TRBV6-5 combines with J gene TRBJ1-5; 8 bases are shared with TRBD1. Germline V gives CDR1 MNHEY, CDR2 SVGAGI. This CDR3 is built from 13 residues. The V segment lost 6 bases and the J segment 7 bases; nucleotides outside the gene matches: 5. The CDR3: CASRRTGRQPQHF. CDR3 sequence (DNA): TGTGCCAGCAGGCGGACAGGGCGGCAGCCCCAGCATTTT.

The chain carries TRBV7-2 and TRBJ2-5, with TRBD2 identical over 8 bases. The trim removed 6 bases at V and 5 bases at J, leaving 14 bases unmatched. The CDR3 runs 16 residues. Germline V gene lookup returns CDR1 SGHTA and CDR2 FQGNSA. The CDR3, as DNA: TGTGCCAGCAGTAGGGGGGTCGGGAGGGCCATGGAGACCCAGTACTTC. Translation gives CASSRGVGRAMETQYF.

This clone was seen a single time. This chain connects TRBV5-6 to TRBJ1-6, with TRBD1 matching 9 bases. CDR3 length: 14 residues. The germline V gene has CDR1 SGHDT and CDR2 YYEEEE. V was clipped by 1 base and J by 13 bases; unmatched bases: 6. This CDR3 is CASSLLDRGSPLHF. In nucleotides, the CDR3 is TGTGCCAGCAGCTTGCTGGACAGGGGCTCTCCCCTCCACTTT. Combining the CDR3 with reference TRBV5-6 and TRBJ1-6 gives the whole variable domain DAGVTQSPTHLIKTRGQQVTLRCSPKSGHDTVSWYQQALGQGPQFIFQYYEEEERQRGNFPDRFSGHQFPNYSSELNVNALLLGDSALYLCASSLLDRGSPLHFGNGTRLTVT.

This chain's CDR3 is CAWSKRQGKNTEAFF. The CDR3 DNA is TGTGCCTGGAGTAAGAGACAGGGGAAGAACACTGAAGCTTTCTTT. The chain has TRBV30 and TRBJ1-1, with 8 bases fitting TRBD1. CDR3 length: 15 residues. J was trimmed by 1 base and V by 2 bases; bases with no gene match: 6. The germline CDR1 and CDR2 sequences are GTSNPN and SVGIG (reference sequence).

The chain combines TRBV23-1 with TRBJ1-4, with TRBD1 as a possible D gene (6 bases). TRBV23-1 is an ORF, and what it does is uncertain. There are 18 residues in the CDR3. V gave up 4 bases and J gave up 3 bases, with 21 bases separating them. CDR3 DNA sequence: TGCGCCAGCAGTCGGGAACACAGGGTCAGGATGTCTAATGAAAAACTGTTTTTT. The encoded protein is CASSREHRVRMSNEKLFF.

The V and J genes are TRBV9 and TRBJ1-3, with 7 bases fitting TRBD1. Germline V gene sequence: CDR1 SGDLS, CDR2 YYNGEE. V shed 4 bases and J 3 bases; nucleotides not matched to a gene: 4. The CDR3 spans 14 residues. CDR3 region: CASSPRTGGNTIYF. The DNA for the CDR3 is TGTGCCAGCAGCCCAAGGACAGGTGGAAACACCATATATTTT.

V usage is TRBV9 and J usage is TRBJ2-7; TRBD2 matches 7 bases. V gave up 4 bases and J gave up 7 bases; unmatched junction bases: 11. The length of the CDR3 is 14 residues. CDR1 and CDR2 from the germline V gene are SGDLS and YYNGEE. In DNA, the CDR3 is TGTGCCAGCAGCCCCAGCGGGGCTTGGCGGGAGCAGTACTTC. It yields the protein CASSPSGAWREQYF.

A single count supports this clone. The chain employs TRBV7-2 and TRBJ2-7; a possible D gene is TRBD2 (6 bases). The CDR3 is 16 amino acids. Germline V CDR1 and CDR2: SGHTA, FQGNSA. Trimming shortened V by 5 bases and J by 3 bases, and 20 bases separated the two germline ends. The CDR3 bases are TGTGCCAGCAGCCCCCGGGGGATGTCACGCGTCTACGAGCAGTACTTC. Translation: CASSPRGMSRVYEQYF.

This chain connects TRBV19 to TRBJ1-1; TRBD1 matches 7 bases. With V trimmed by 3 bases and J by 9 bases, 4 bases remained unmatched. Germline V gives CDR1 LNHDA, CDR2 SQIVND (reference sequence). CDR3 length equals 12 residues. CDR3 region: CASSIRTGQAFF. CDR3 in DNA: TGTGCCAGTAGTATTCGGACAGGCCAAGCTTTCTTT.

This chain connects TRBV6-5 to TRBJ1-1, with a possible D match to TRBD1 (5 bases). Germline-derived CDR1 and CDR2 are MNHEY and SVGAGI. The CDR3 runs to 14 residues. V was clipped by 2 bases and J by 2 bases, with 9 bases between them. In DNA, the CDR3 is TGTGCCAGCAGTTACAACAGGCTAAACACTGAAGCTTTCTTT. Translated: CASSYNRLNTEAFF.

The rearrangement joins TRBV24-1 to TRBJ1-4, with D unclear. V dropped 7 bases and J dropped 7 bases, with 6 bases sitting between them. The V gene's germline CDR1 is KGHDR and CDR2 SFDVKD. This CDR3 region has 11 residues. The CDR3 coding sequence is TGTGCCACCAGACTTTCTGAAAAACTGTTTTTT. Protein product: CATRLSEKLFF.

This clone has only one observation. V gene TRBV2 combines with J gene TRBJ1-2; 9 nucleotides line up with TRBD1. Trimming removed 7 bases from V and 5 bases from J; junction bases left unmatched: 5. Germline loops: CDR1 SNHLY, CDR2 FYNNEI. CDR3 length equals 13 residues. The CDR3 sequence is CASKTGTGYGYTF. CDR3 sequence (DNA): TGTGCCAGCAAGACCGGGACAGGGTATGGCTACACCTTC. Drawing the rest from reference TRBV2 and TRBJ1-2, the complete variable domain is EPEVTQTPSHQVTQMGQEVILRCVPISNHLYFYWYRQILGQKVEFLVSFYNNEISEKSEIFDDQFSVERPDGSNFTLKIRSTKLEDSAMYFCASKTGTGYGYTFGSGTRLTVV.

The V gene is TRBV10-3, the J gene TRBJ2-5; 11 positions match TRBD1. CDR3 size: 14 residues. The ends lost 6 bases at V and 5 bases at J; junction bases unmatched: 5. Germline V gives CDR1 ENHRY, CDR2 SYGVKD. CDR3 nucleotide sequence: TGTGCCATCAGGGACAGGGGGCCGGGGGAGACCCAGTACTTC. Protein sequence: CAIRDRGPGETQYF.

V usage is TRBV12-3 or TRBV12-4 and J usage is TRBJ2-3; unclear D gene. CDR3 length: 13 amino acids. V was pared by 2 bases and J by 1 base, with 4 bases between. The CDR3 is CASSLSGTDTQYF. CDR3 nucleotides: TGTGCCAGCAGTTTAAGCGGCACAGATACGCAGTATTTT.

This clone was picked up one time. This chain links TRBV3-1 (or the pseudogene TRBV3-2) with TRBJ1-2; D perhaps matches TRBD1 (6 bases). The germline CDR1 and CDR2 sequences are LGHDT and YNNKEL (reference sequence). V was shortened by 0 bases and J by 10 bases, with 6 bases between the two germline ends. The CDR3 length is 11 residues. The CDR3 is CASSQEGAYTF. CDR3 nucleotides: TGTGCCAGCAGCCAAGAGGGGGCCTACACCTTC.

V is TRBV5-1 and J is TRBJ2-5; 9 nucleotides line up with TRBD2. The J segment lost 4 bases and the V segment lost 2 bases, leaving 9 bases of the junction unmatched. The CDR3 totals 16 residues. Germline V gene lookup returns CDR1 SGHRS and CDR2 YFSETQ. CDR3 DNA sequence: TGCGCCAGCAGCTTTAGCGGGAGCCCGCGGGGAGAGACCCAGTACTTC. This sequence encodes CASSFSGSPRGETQYF. The full variable domain, rest sourced from reference TRBV5-1 and TRBJ2-5, is KAGVTQTPRYLIKTRGQQVTLSCSPISGHRSVSWYQQTPGQGLQFLFEYFSETQRNKGNFPGRFSGRQFSNSRSEMNVSTLELGDSALYLCASSFSGSPRGETQYFGPGTRLLVL.

The chain joins TRBV19 to TRBJ1-4; TRBD1 matches 9 bases. There are 17 residues in the CDR3. Germline assignment: CDR1 LNHDA and CDR2 SQIVND (reference sequence). Losses at the gene ends were 3 bases for V and 5 bases for J; bases not matched to a gene: 10. CDR3 residues: CASSILGQGRENEKLFF. Written as DNA, the CDR3 is TGTGCCAGTAGTATCCTAGGACAGGGGAGAGAGAATGAAAAACTGTTTTTT.

The V and J genes are TRBV7-2 and TRBJ2-1, with a tentative D call TRBD2 (6 bases). Germline CDR1 SGHTA, CDR2 FQGNSA. CDR3 size: 11 residues. The V and J ends lost 8 bases and 9 bases respectively, with 11 bases between them. The CDR3 DNA reads as TGTGCCAGCGACACGGGAGTTGAGCAGTTCTTC. It encodes CASDTGVEQFF.

The chain has TRBV6-1 and TRBJ2-5, with 13 bases lining up with TRBD2. This CDR3 region has 16 residues. Germline V gene data show CDR1 as MNHNS and CDR2 as SASEGT. The trim removed 4 bases at V and 4 bases at J, leaving 6 bases unmatched. For the CDR3, the DNA is TGTGCCAGCAGTGCCCTGGGACTAGCGGGAACAGAGACCCAGTACTTC. This codes for CASSALGLAGTETQYF.

CDR3 DNA: TGTGCCAGCAGCCCCCAGGTGGGGGGGACCACCAAAAACATTCAGTACTTC. Protein: CASSPQVGGTTKNIQYF. The V gene is TRBV7-2, the J gene TRBJ2-4; 7 bases fit TRBD2. Trimming at V came to 5 bases and at J to 2 bases, leaving 12 bases not matched to a gene. CDR1 and CDR2 (germline): SGHTA, FQGNSA. This CDR3 contains 17 residues.

The rearrangement links TRBV9 to TRBJ1-5; D may be TRBD1 (6 bases). The CDR3 extends over 15 amino acids. CDR1 SGDLS and CDR2 YYNGEE come from the germline V gene. The V end lost 4 bases, the J end lost 2 bases, and 13 bases lay between the germline ends. CDR3 residues: CASSPLGGGNQPQHF. CDR3 coding DNA: TGTGCCAGCAGCCCTCTAGGGGGTGGCAATCAGCCCCAGCATTTT.

This clone was recorded once. The V and J genes are TRBV6-6 and TRBJ1-3, with D perhaps TRBD1 (6 bases). CDR3 length equals 14 residues. Germline values: CDR1 MNHNY, CDR2 SVGAGI (reference sequence). V was shortened by 8 bases and J by 0 bases, with 11 bases between the two germline ends. DNA for the CDR3: TGTGCCAGCTTTGGGACAAACTCTGGAAACACCATATATTTT. This sequence encodes CASFGTNSGNTIYF.

J is TRBJ1-2 and V is TRBV27; TRBD1 is a possible D gene (6 bases). V shed 6 bases and J shed 4 bases, with 15 bases lying between them. Germline V gene lookup returns CDR1 MNHEY and CDR2 SMNVEV (reference sequence). This CDR3 has 14 amino acids. The CDR3 bases are TGTGCCAGCAGCCATAGCCTAGGGGGCTATGGCTACACCTTC. It encodes CASSHSLGGYGYTF.

The chain recombines TRBV19 with TRBJ1-4; 8 bases match TRBD1. Unmatched junction bases numbered 3, after V lost 1 base and J lost 8 bases. The length of the CDR3 is 14 residues. Germline V gene lookup returns CDR1 LNHDA and CDR2 SQIVND (reference sequence). CDR3 bases: TGTGCCAGTAGTATAGCACAGGGGGAGGAAAAACTGTTTTTT. Residues: CASSIAQGEEKLFF.